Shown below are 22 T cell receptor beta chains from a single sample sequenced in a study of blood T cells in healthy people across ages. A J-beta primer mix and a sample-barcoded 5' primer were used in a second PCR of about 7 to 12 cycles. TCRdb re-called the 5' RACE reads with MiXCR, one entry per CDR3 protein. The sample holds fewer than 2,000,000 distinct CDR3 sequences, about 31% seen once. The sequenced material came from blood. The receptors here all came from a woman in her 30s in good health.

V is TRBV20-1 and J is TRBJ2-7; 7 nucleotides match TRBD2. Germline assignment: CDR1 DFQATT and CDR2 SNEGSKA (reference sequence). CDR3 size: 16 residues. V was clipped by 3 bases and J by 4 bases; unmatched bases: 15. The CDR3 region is CSASSQTSSPFYEQYF. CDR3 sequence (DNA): TGCAGTGCTAGTTCTCAGACTAGCTCTCCCTTTTACGAGCAGTACTTC.

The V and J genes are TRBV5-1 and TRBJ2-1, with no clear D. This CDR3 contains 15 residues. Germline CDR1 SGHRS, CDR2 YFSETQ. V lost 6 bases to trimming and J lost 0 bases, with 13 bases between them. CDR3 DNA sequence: TGCGCCAGCACCTCCCCCGGACCCTCCTACAATGAGCAGTTCTTC. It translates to CASTSPGPSYNEQFF.

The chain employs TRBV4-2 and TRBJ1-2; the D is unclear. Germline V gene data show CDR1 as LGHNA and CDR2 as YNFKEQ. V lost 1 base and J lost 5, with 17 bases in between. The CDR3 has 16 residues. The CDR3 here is CASSQAMDASGYGYTF. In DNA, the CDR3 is TGTGCCAGCAGCCAAGCAATGGACGCCTCGGGATATGGCTACACCTTC.

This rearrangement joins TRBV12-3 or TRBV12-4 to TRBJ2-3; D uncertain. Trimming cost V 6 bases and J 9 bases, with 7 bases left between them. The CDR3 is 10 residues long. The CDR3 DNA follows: TGTGCCAGCAGGAAAGGCACGCAGTATTTT. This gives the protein CASRKGTQYF.

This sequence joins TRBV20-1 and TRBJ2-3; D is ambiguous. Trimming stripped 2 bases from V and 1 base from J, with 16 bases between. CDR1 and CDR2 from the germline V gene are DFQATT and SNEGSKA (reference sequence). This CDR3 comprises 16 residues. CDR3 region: CSARNQARLGTDTQYF. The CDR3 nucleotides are TGCAGTGCTAGAAATCAGGCCAGATTGGGCACAGATACGCAGTATTTT.

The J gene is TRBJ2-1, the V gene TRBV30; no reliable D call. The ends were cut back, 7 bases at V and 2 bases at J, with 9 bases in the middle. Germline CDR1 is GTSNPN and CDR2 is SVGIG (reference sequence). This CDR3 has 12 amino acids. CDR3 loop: CAFETTYNEQFF. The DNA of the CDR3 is TGTGCCTTTGAAACGACCTACAATGAGCAGTTCTTC.

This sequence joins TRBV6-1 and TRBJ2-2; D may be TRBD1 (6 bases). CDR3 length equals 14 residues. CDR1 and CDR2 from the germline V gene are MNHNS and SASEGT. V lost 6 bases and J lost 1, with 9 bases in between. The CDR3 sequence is CASRRQVNTGELFF. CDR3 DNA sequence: TGTGCCAGCAGACGACAGGTGAACACCGGGGAGCTGTTTTTT.

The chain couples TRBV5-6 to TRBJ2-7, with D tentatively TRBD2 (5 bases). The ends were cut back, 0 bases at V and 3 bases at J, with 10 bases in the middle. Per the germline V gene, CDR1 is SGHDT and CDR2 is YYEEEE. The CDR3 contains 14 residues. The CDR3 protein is CASSLGGSYYEQYF. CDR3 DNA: TGTGCCAGCAGCTTGGGAGGGTCCTACTACGAGCAGTACTTC.

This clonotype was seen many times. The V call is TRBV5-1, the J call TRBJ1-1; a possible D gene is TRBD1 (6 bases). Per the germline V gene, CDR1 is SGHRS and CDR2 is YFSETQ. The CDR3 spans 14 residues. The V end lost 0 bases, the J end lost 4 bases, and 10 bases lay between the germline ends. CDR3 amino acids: CASSLVVGGTEAFF. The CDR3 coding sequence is TGCGCCAGCAGCTTGGTGGTAGGGGGCACTGAAGCTTTCTTT.

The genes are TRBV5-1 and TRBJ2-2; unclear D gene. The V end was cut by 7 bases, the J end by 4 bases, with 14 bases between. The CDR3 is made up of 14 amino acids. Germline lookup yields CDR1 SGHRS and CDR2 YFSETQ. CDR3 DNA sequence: TGCGCCAGCGAATTAACCTTTGGCACCGGGGAGCTGTTTTTT. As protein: CASELTFGTGELFF.

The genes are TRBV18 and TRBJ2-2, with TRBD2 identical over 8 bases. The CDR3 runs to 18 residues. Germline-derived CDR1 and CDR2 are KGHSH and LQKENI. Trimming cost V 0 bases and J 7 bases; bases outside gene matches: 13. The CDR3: CASSPPPYSGNEGGELFF. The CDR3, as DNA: TGTGCCAGCTCACCACCTCCGTATAGCGGGAATGAAGGCGGGGAGCTGTTTTTT.

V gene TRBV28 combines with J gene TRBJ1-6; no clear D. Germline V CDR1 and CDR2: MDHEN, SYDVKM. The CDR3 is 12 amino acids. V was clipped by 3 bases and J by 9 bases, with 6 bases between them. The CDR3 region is CASSFQVSPLHF. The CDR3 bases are TGTGCCAGCAGTTTTCAGGTTTCACCCCTCCACTTT. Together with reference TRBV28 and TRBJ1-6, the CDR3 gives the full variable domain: DVKVTQSSRYLVKRTGEKVFLECVQDMDHENMFWYRQDPGLGLRLIYFSYDVKMKEKGDIPEGYSVSREKKERFSLILESASTNQTSMYLCASSFQVSPLHFGNGTRLTVT.

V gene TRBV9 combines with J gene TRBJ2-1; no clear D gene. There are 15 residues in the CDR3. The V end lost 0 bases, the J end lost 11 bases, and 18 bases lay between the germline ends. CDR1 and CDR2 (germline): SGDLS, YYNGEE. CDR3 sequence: CASSVDGGINDKQFF. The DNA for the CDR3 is TGTGCCAGCAGCGTAGATGGTGGGATCAACGATAAGCAGTTCTTC.

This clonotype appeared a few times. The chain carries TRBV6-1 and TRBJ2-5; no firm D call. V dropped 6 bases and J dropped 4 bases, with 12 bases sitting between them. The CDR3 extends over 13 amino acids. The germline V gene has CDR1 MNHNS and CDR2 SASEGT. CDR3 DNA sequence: TGTGCCAGCAGGAGAAGTAGAGGAGAGACCCAGTACTTC. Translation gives CASRRSRGETQYF.

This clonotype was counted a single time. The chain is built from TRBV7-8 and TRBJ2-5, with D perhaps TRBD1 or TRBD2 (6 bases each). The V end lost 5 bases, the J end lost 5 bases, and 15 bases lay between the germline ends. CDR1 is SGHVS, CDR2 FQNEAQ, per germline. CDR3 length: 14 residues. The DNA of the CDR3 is TGTGCCAGCAGCCCAAAGGGGGGTCGCGAGACCCAGTACTTC. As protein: CASSPKGGRETQYF.

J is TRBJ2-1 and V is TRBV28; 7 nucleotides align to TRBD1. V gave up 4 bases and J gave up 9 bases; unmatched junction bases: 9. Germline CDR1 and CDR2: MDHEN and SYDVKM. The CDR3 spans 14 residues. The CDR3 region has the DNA TGTGCCAGCAGTTATCAGGGGGTCCGGGGTGAGCAGTTCTTC. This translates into CASSYQGVRGEQFF.

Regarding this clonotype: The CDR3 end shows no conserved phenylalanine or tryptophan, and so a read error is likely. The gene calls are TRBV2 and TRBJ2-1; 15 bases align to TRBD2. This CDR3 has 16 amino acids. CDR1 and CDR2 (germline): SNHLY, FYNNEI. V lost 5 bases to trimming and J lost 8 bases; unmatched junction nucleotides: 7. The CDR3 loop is CASSYRTSGGAHEQFC. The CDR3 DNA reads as TGTGCCAGCAGTTATAGGACTAGCGGGGGGGCGCATGAGCAGTTCTGC.

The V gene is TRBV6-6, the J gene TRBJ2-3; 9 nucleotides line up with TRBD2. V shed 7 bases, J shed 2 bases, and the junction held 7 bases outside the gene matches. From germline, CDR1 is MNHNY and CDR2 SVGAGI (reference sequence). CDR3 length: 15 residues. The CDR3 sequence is CASTLAGAPTDTQYF. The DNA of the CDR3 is TGTGCCAGCACCTTAGCGGGGGCCCCCACAGATACGCAGTATTTT.

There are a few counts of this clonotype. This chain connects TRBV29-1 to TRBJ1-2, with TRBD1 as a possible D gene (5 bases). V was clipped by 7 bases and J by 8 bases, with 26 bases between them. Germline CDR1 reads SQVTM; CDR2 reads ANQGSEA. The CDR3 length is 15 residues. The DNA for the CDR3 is TGCAGCGCGTTCTTAGGGGCCCAACGGGACGGCGGCTACACCTTC. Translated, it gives CSAFLGAQRDGGYTF.

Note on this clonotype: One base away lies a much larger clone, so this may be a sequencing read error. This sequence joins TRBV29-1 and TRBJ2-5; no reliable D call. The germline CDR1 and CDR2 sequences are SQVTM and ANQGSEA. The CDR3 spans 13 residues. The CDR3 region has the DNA TGCGGAGCCCTCCCTATAGCCCAAGAGACCCAGTACTTC. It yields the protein CGALPIAQETQYF.

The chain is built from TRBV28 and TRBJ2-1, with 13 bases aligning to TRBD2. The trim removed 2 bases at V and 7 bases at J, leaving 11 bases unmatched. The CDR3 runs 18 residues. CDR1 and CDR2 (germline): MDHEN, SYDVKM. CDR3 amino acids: CASSLMGLAGPGRNEQFF. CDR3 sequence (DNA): TGTGCCAGCAGTTTAATGGGACTAGCGGGGCCGGGTCGAAATGAGCAGTTCTTC.

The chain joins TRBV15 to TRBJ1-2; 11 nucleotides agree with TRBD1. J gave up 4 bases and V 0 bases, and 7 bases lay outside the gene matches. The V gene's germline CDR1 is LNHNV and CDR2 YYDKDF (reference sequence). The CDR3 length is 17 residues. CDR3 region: CATSRDPGTGGIYGYTF. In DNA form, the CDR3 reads TGTGCCACCAGCAGAGATCCGGGGACAGGGGGAATCTATGGCTACACCTTC.